This TCR beta chain appears in the sequencing data of a study of blood T cell repertoires in COVID-19. Study-wide background: From T cells, B-cell-depleted T cells, or PBMCs came the material, which was cDNA or gDNA.

Original methodology: Amplification of reference gene primers provided the estimated nucleated cell counts. Generated by immunoSEQ multiplex PCR, the TCRdb table keeps only in-frame clones and is missing some. V and J calls and clone size are those listed in that table; D and trimming were worked out from the DNA. The sample consists of more than 300,000 clones, just over 90% of them appearing once. The age range of participants was 18 to 89 years, with residence in some 25 US areas. Cohorts were assigned according to the clinical history that participants reported. The TCR comes from a woman in her thirties or forties who had been exposed to COVID-19. Sequenced: PBMCs or T cells enriched from blood (not recorded which).

CDR3 bases: TGTGCCAGCAGTTCGGGCCCGGGAACTGAAGCTTTCTTT. Residues: CASSSGPGTEAFF. The V and J genes are TRBV12-3 or TRBV12-4 and TRBJ1-1; D is uncertain. The CDR3 is 13 amino acids. Deletions cut 4 bases from V and 5 bases from J, with 11 bases between.